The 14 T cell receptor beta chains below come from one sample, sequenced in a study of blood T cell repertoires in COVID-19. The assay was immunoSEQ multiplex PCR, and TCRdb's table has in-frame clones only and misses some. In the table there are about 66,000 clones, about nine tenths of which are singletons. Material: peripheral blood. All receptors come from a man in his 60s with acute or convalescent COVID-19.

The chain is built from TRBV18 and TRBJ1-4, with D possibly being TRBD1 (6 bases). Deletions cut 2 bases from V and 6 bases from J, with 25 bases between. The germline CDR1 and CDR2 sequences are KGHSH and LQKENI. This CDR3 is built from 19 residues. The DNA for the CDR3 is TGTGCCAGCTCACCAAGGGCCGTCGGAATCACAGGGCCGTATGAAAAACTGTTTTTT. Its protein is CASSPRAVGITGPYEKLFF.

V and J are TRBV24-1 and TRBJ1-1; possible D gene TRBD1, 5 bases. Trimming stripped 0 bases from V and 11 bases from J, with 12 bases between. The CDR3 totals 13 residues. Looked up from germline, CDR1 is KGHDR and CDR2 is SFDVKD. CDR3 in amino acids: CATSDLTGVRAFF. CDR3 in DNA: TGTGCCACCAGTGATTTGACGGGGGTACGGGCTTTCTTT.

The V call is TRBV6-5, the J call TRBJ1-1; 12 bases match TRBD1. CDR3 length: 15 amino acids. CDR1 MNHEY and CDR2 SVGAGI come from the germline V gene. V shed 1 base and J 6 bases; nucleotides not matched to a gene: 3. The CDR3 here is CASSYLGQGAPEAFF. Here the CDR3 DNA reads TGTGCCAGCAGTTACTTGGGACAGGGGGCTCCTGAAGCTTTCTTT.

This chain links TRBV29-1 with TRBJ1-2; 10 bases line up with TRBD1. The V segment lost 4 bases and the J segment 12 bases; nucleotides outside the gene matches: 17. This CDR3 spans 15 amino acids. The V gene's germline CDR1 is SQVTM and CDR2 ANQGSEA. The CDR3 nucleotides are TGCAGCGTTGTTCTCCCCCCAACCGGGACAGGGGACCACACCTTC. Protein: CSVVLPPTGTGDHTF.

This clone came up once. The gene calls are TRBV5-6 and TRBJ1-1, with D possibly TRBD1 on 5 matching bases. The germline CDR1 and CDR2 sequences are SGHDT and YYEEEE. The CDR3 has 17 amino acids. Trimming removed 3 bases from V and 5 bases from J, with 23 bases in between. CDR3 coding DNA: TGTGCCAGCAGCTCCCTTACGGGGGAGGAAGAAGAGACTGAAGCTTTCTTT. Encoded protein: CASSSLTGEEEETEAFF.

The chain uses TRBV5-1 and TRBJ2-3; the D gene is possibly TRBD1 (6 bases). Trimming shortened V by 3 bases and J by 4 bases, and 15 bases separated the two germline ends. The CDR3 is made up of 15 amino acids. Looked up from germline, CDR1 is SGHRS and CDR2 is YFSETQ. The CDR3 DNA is TGCGCCAGCAGCTCTGGACAGCGTAGTTCAGATACGCAGTATTTT. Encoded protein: CASSSGQRSSDTQYF.

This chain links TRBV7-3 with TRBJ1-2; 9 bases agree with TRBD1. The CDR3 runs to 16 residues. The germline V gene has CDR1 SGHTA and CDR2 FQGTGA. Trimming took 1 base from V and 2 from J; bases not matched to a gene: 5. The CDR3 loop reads CASSLKGQGKNYGYTF. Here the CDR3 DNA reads TGTGCCAGCAGCTTAAAGGGACAGGGAAAAAACTATGGCTACACCTTC.

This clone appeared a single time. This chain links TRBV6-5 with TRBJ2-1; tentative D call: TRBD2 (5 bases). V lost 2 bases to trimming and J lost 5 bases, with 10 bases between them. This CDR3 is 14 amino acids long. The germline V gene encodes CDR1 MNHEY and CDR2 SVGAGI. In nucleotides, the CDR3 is TGTGCCAGCAGTTACAGCGGCGAGGACAATGAGCAGTTCTTC. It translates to CASSYSGEDNEQFF.

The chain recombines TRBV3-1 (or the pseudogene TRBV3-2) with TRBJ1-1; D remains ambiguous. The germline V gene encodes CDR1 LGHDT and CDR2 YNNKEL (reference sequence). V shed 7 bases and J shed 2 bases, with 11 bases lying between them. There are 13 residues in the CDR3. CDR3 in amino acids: CASTLSSNTEAFF. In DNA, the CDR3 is TGTGCCAGCACCCTATCCTCCAACACTGAAGCTTTCTTT.

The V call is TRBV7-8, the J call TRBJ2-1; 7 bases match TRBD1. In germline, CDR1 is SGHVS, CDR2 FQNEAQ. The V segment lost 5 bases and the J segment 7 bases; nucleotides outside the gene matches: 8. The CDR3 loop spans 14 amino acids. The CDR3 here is CASSRDGQVNEQFF. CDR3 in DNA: TGTGCCAGCAGCCGAGACGGACAGGTGAATGAGCAGTTCTTC.

The CDR3 DNA is TGTGCCAGCAGCAAGAAGGAGGGTACCTACAATGAGCAGTTCTTC. It encodes CASSKKEGTYNEQFF. This rearrangement joins TRBV6-5 to TRBJ2-1, with D possibly being TRBD2 (6 bases). The germline V gene encodes CDR1 MNHEY and CDR2 SVGAGI. The CDR3 totals 15 residues. V dropped 6 bases and J dropped 2 bases, with 14 bases sitting between them.

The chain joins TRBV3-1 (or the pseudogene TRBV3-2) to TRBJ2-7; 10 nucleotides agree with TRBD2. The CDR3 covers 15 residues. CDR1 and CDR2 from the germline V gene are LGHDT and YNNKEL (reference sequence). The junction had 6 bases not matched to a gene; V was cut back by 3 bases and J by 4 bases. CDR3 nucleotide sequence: TGTGCCAGCAGCCATCATAGGACTAGCGGTTACGAGCAGTACTTC. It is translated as CASSHHRTSGYEQYF.

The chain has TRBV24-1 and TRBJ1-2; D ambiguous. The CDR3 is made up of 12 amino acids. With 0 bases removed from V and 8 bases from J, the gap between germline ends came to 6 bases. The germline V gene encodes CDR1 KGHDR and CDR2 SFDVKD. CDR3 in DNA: TGTGCCACCAGTGATTTGTGGCTGGGCTACACCTTC. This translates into CATSDLWLGYTF.

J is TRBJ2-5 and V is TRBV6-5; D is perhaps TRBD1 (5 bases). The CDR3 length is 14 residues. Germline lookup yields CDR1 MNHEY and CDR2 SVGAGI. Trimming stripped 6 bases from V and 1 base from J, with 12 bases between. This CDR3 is CASRATGVQETQYF. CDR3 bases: TGTGCCAGCAGGGCCACAGGAGTCCAAGAGACCCAGTACTTC.